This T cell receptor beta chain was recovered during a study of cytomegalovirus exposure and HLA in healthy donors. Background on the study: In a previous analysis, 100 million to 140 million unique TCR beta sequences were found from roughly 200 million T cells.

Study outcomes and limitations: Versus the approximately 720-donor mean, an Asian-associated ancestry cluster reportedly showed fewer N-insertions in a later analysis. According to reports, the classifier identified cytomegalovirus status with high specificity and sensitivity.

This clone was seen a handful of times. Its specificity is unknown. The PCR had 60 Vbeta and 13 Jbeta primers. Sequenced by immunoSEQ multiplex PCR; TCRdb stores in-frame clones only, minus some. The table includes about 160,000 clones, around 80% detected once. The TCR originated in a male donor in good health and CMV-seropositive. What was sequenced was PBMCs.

The CDR3 here is CASSSPGLNTEAFF. In DNA form, the CDR3 reads TGTGCCAGCAGTTCCCCGGGTTTGAACACTGAAGCTTTCTTT. J is TRBJ1-1 and V is TRBV6-5; D not resolved. The CDR3 is 14 residues long. Germline CDR1 reads MNHEY; CDR2 reads SVGAGI. The V end lost 4 bases, the J end lost 0 bases, and 9 bases lay between the germline ends.